This TCR beta chain came from a study of Ad26.COV2.S vaccination and SARS-CoV-2 variants. On the study more broadly: Ad26.COV2.S was injected intramuscularly once or twice, 56 days apart.

Of note for this clone: Its antigen is unidentified.

Profiled with immunoSEQ multiplex PCR; TCRdb holds only in-frame clones, not every one. The sample yields 300,000 to 400,000 clones, 85% to 90% seen once. Stated treatment: roughly 19 received Ad26.COV2.S at low or high dose, single or two shots; several received placebo; per-sample allocation not given. Collection of samples fell on day 63 after the first vaccine or placebo injection. An Ad26 vector was used to express Wuhan-strain SARS-CoV-2 spike as the vaccine. Germline V lookup: CDR1 LNHDA, CDR2 SQIVND (reference sequence). CDR3 length: 14 residues. The ends were cut back, 10 bases at V and 3 bases at J, with 15 bases in the middle. Regarding the study as a whole: TCR breadth and depth analyses may have underestimated total T cell responses. Vaccine recipients showed a spike-specific TCR breadth that was higher than in placebo recipients.

The chain couples TRBV19 to TRBJ1-4; D unclear. The sequence came from a person between 18 and 65 years old who received the Ad26.COV2.S COVID-19 vaccine or a placebo. Here the sequenced sample was peripheral blood, taken in a trial of Ad26.COV2.S vaccine versus placebo. CDR3: CATRRSGANEKLFF. The CDR3 DNA is TGTGCCACCCGCCGGTCCGGGGCTAATGAAAAACTGTTTTTT.